This T cell receptor (beta chain) was captured by sequencing in a study of T cell repertoires in cytomegalovirus infection. Study at large: It can be stated that public TCR beta signatures indicated CMV infection as well as a matching HLA type.

A word on this clonotype: The antigen is not known.

Points from the study as a whole: Carriers of CMV and the relevant HLA type were discriminated by public TCR beta frequency. Dominating the ex vivo response were HLA-C-restricted CMV-specific TCR beta clonotypes.

A single record per CDR3 protein comes from TCRdb applying MiXCR to the reads. The sample includes hundreds of thousands of distinct CDR3 sequences, around 32% of them seen just once. The germline gives CDR1 SGHTA, CDR2 FQGNSA. The CDR3 loop spans 15 amino acids. The germline V and J ends were trimmed by 1 base and 2 bases, with 11 bases remaining between them. The receptor was derived from a human donor in good health (CMV status not recorded). Some clones in this sample may be carry-over from other donors' samples. This material consisted of cultured CD8+ T cells from PBMCs, taken from culture after CMV antigen stimulation. The V call is TRBV7-2, the J call TRBJ1-1, with a weak D call TRBD1 (5 bases). The CDR3 nucleotides read TGTGCCAGCAGCTTAGTTCCGGGGCCCAACACTGAAGCTTTCTTT. Protein sequence: CASSLVPGPNTEAFF.